These 30 T cell receptor beta chains were sequenced from one sample in a study of T-cell reconstitution after alpha-beta-depleted transplantation in children. The TCRbeta library incorporated unique molecular identifiers. One entry per CDR3 protein, called by TCRdb with MiXCR from the PCR reads. This sample has about 220,000 distinct CDR3 sequences; over 15% occur once, and the top ten carry around 45%. Sequencing was performed on PBMCs, mostly from graft donor cells, taken 360 days after TCRalphabeta/CD19-depleted stem cell transplant. The receptors come from a male patient aged 2 to 9 who had a stem cell transplant for acute lymphoblastic leukemia, so the T cells may come from the graft donor.

The chain is built from TRBV6-5 and TRBJ1-1; TRBD1 is a possible D gene (5 bases). The germline V gene encodes CDR1 MNHEY and CDR2 SVGAGI. This CDR3 is 16 amino acids long. Trimming took 7 bases from V and 3 from J, leaving 21 bases between them. CDR3 DNA: TGTGCCAGCATTTGGTCGGCCAGGGATGACGACACTGAAGCTTTCTTT. Its translation: CASIWSARDDDTEAFF.

This chain joins TRBV27 and TRBJ1-5; D perhaps matches TRBD1 (5 bases). The V gene lost 1 base and the J gene lost 0 bases, with 10 bases spanning the gap. Germline-derived CDR1 and CDR2 are MNHEY and SMNVEV (reference sequence). The CDR3 covers 16 residues. CDR3 sequence reads: CASSLLPGSSNQPQHF. DNA of the CDR3: TGTGCCAGCAGTTTATTGCCAGGGAGTAGCAATCAGCCCCAGCATTTT.

In its sample, this clonotype was seen a few times. The chain joins TRBV12-3 or TRBV12-4 to TRBJ2-5; 10 positions match TRBD2. CDR3 size: 14 residues. Trimming at V came to 6 bases and at J to 7 bases, leaving 8 bases not matched to a gene. The CDR3 bases are TGTGCCAGCAGACCTAGCGGGAGCGAGGGGACCCAGTACTTC. It specifies CASRPSGSEGTQYF.

This clonotype occurred a few times. The V and J genes are TRBV6-1 and TRBJ2-3; 12 nucleotides match TRBD2. Germline CDR1 reads MNHNS; CDR2 reads SASEGT. CDR3 length: 16 residues. Trimming removed 6 bases from V and 4 bases from J; junction bases left unmatched: 8. CDR3 bases: TGTGCCAGCAGGCCCACGACTAGCGGGGGTTCAGATACGCAGTATTTT. Its translation: CASRPTTSGGSDTQYF.

This clonotype was picked up one time. The chain has TRBV10-3 and TRBJ2-7; 9 bases align to TRBD2. After removal of 10 bases from V and 6 bases from J, the junction contained 13 bases not matched to a gene. Germline lookup yields CDR1 ENHRY and CDR2 SYGVKD. This CDR3 has 14 amino acids. CDR3 nucleotide sequence: TGTGCCAGCGAAATTAGTAGCGGGAGTAGCGAGCAGTACTTC. Encoded protein: CASEISSGSSEQYF.

This clonotype was counted many times. The CDR3 bases are TGCAGTGCTAGAGATCCCGGTTTGCCCTACGAGCAGTACTTC. It codes for CSARDPGLPYEQYF. This chain connects TRBV20-1 to TRBJ2-7; D remains ambiguous. V shed 0 bases and J shed 2 bases, with 11 bases lying between them. The length of the CDR3 is 14 residues. The germline CDR1 and CDR2 sequences are DFQATT and SNEGSKA (reference sequence).

This clonotype was counted a few times. The chain links TRBV20-1 to TRBJ1-2, with TRBD1 as a possible D gene (5 bases). The V end lost 3 bases, the J end lost 8 bases, and 13 bases lay between the germline ends. The CDR3 has 12 amino acids. Germline V lookup: CDR1 DFQATT, CDR2 SNEGSKA (reference sequence). For the CDR3, the DNA is TGCAGTGCTAGGAGGTCCGGGGCGGGCTACACCTTC. It yields the protein CSARRSGAGYTF.

The J gene is TRBJ1-1, the V gene TRBV6-5; D ambiguous. The CDR3 sequence is 13 residues long. CDR1 and CDR2 (germline): MNHEY, SVGAGI. V lost 4 bases, J lost 1 base, and 7 bases lay in between. In DNA form, the CDR3 reads TGTGCCAGCAGTTCCGGGCAGAACACTGAAGCTTTCTTT. Translated: CASSSGQNTEAFF.

This rearrangement joins TRBV12-3 or TRBV12-4 to TRBJ2-7, with a possible D match to TRBD1 (5 bases). Trimming shortened V by 10 bases and J by 4 bases, and 11 bases separated the two germline ends. This CDR3 comprises 11 residues. DNA for the CDR3: TGTGCCATCCTAAGGGGTTACGAGCAGTACTTC. Translating it yields CAILRGYEQYF.

This clonotype was seen more than once but under ten times. CDR3: CASSQTRGGPRVYF. CDR3 coding DNA: TGCGCCAGCAGCCAAACGCGGGGGGGCCCCCGGGTGTATTTT. The rearrangement joins TRBV4-3 to TRBJ2-3; the match to TRBD2 covers 9 bases. Germline V gene sequence: CDR1 LGHNA, CDR2 YSLEER. This CDR3 spans 14 amino acids. V lost 2 bases and J lost 14; bases outside the gene matches: 11.

The chain links TRBV12-3 or TRBV12-4 to TRBJ1-5; TRBD1 matches at 7 bases. The V gene end was trimmed by 10 bases and the J gene end by 1 base; junction bases not matched to a gene: 10. The CDR3 extends over 15 amino acids. For the CDR3, the DNA is TGTGCCAACAGATATACAGGGGCAAGCAATCAGCCCCAGCATTTT. Amino acids: CANRYTGASNQPQHF.

This clonotype has only a few counts. V is TRBV18 and J is TRBJ2-5; the D gene could be TRBD1 or TRBD2 (5 bases each). Germline V gene lookup returns CDR1 KGHSH and CDR2 LQKENI. With 0 bases removed from V and 0 bases from J, the gap between germline ends came to 17 bases. This CDR3 spans 18 amino acids. DNA for the CDR3: TGTGCCAGCTCACCACCTCAGACTAAAGGGACGAACCAAGAGACCCAGTACTTC. This codes for CASSPPQTKGTNQETQYF.

V is TRBV19 and J is TRBJ2-1; tentative D call: TRBD1 (5 bases). The V gene lost 2 bases and the J gene lost 6 bases, with 11 bases spanning the gap. From germline, CDR1 is LNHDA and CDR2 SQIVND (reference sequence). This CDR3 contains 14 residues. The CDR3 sequence is CASSIRTPSNEQFF. CDR3 nucleotides: TGTGCCAGTAGTATACGGACACCAAGCAATGAGCAGTTCTTC.

The genes are TRBV6-1 and TRBJ2-7, with 8 bases aligning to TRBD2. The CDR3 is 15 amino acids. Germline CDR1 is MNHNS and CDR2 is SASEGT. J gave up 9 bases and V 7 bases, and 17 bases lay outside the gene matches. The CDR3 DNA is TGTGCCAGCAAAGGAGGCAGGCTAGCGGGCTACAGGCAGTACTTC. It codes for CASKGGRLAGYRQYF.

This clonotype has only a few counts. The J gene is TRBJ2-1, the V gene TRBV6-4, with 12 nucleotides matching TRBD2. Unmatched junction bases numbered 7, after V lost 3 bases and J lost 1 base. The length of the CDR3 is 18 residues. Germline lookup yields CDR1 MRHNA and CDR2 SNTAGT. DNA for the CDR3: TGTGCCAGCAGTGATGAGGCTAGCGGGGGGGCTTCCTACAATGAGCAGTTCTTC. This translates into CASSDEASGGASYNEQFF.

This clonotype appeared many times. Here the CDR3 reads CASSQLIMNTEAFF. For the CDR3, the DNA is TGCGCCAGCAGCCAACTGATCATGAACACTGAAGCTTTCTTT. The chain recombines TRBV5-1 with TRBJ1-1; D ambiguous. CDR1 and CDR2 (germline): SGHRS, YFSETQ. This CDR3 region has 14 residues. V shed 4 bases and J shed 0 bases, with 10 bases lying between them.

This clonotype showed up just a few times. The V gene is TRBV12-3 or TRBV12-4, the J gene TRBJ1-2, with unresolved D. Between the trimmed V and J ends, which lost 6 bases and 4 bases, there was a span of 12 bases. There are 13 residues in the CDR3. CDR3 coding DNA: TGTGCCAGCAGGGACCGGGGTAGCTATGGCTACACCTTC. Its translation is CASRDRGSYGYTF.

This clonotype came up a few times. The V call is TRBV29-1, the J call TRBJ2-1, with D unresolved. The CDR3 has 13 residues. V gave up 3 bases and J gave up 3 bases, with 9 bases separating them. Germline assignment: CDR1 SQVTM and CDR2 ANQGSEA. The CDR3 reads CSVEERVYNEQFF. The CDR3 DNA sequence: TGCAGCGTTGAGGAACGGGTCTACAATGAGCAGTTCTTC.

The CDR3 nucleotides are TGTGCCAGCAGCAAAAACCCTAGCGGGGGGTCCTACGAGCAGTACTTC. The encoded protein is CASSKNPSGGSYEQYF. V usage is TRBV21-1 and J usage is TRBJ2-7; the table's D call of TRBD2 was not tested on the DNA. TRBV21-1 is a recognized pseudogene. The CDR3 runs 16 residues.

This clonotype was counted a few times. This chain links TRBV20-1 with TRBJ1-2; TRBD1 matches 7 bases. CDR1 is DFQATT, CDR2 SNEGSKA, per germline (reference sequence). The CDR3 consists of 15 residues. J lost 5 bases, V lost 3 bases, and 12 bases had no gene match. For the CDR3, the DNA is TGCAGTGCTAGGTGGGACAGCTTAAGACTTTATGGCTACACCTTC. This gives the protein CSARWDSLRLYGYTF.

This clonotype showed up just once. This chain links TRBV3-1 with TRBJ2-7; 8 bases align to TRBD1. The CDR3 totals 18 residues. CDR1 LGHDT and CDR2 YNNKEL come from the germline V gene (reference sequence). The V gene end was trimmed by 0 bases and the J gene end by 2 bases; junction bases not matched to a gene: 12. The DNA for the CDR3 is TGTGCCAGCAGCCAAGATCCGACAGGGGCACCTATACCCTACGAGCAGTACTTC. Its translation is CASSQDPTGAPIPYEQYF.

This clonotype was counted a few times. The chain combines TRBV24-1 with TRBJ2-5; TRBD1 or TRBD2 may be the D gene (5 bases each). The germline gives CDR1 KGHDR, CDR2 SFDVKD. V lost 5 bases to trimming and J lost 7 bases, with 7 bases between them. This CDR3 is 11 amino acids long. As DNA, the CDR3 is TGTGCCACCAGTGTCGGGGCGACCCAGTACTTC. Encoded protein: CATSVGATQYF.

This chain connects TRBV29-1 to TRBJ2-1; possibly TRBD1 for D (5 bases). The germline V gene encodes CDR1 SQVTM and CDR2 ANQGSEA. The CDR3 is 13 residues long. V was trimmed by 3 bases and J by 3 bases, leaving 9 bases between them. CDR3 region: CSVDRVDYNEQFF. The CDR3 DNA reads as TGCAGCGTTGACAGGGTTGACTACAATGAGCAGTTCTTC.

The chain employs TRBV15 and TRBJ1-1, with TRBD1 as a possible D gene (5 bases). Germline CDR1 is LNHNV and CDR2 is YYDKDF (reference sequence). The V end lost 6 bases, the J end lost 0 bases, and 17 bases lay between the germline ends. The length of the CDR3 is 16 residues. The CDR3 here is CATSEGRGSLNTEAFF. The DNA for the CDR3 is TGTGCCACCAGTGAGGGGCGCGGGAGTTTGAACACTGAAGCTTTCTTT.

The chain couples TRBV6-5 to TRBJ2-3; TRBD2 agrees at 9 bases. Per the germline V gene, CDR1 is MNHEY and CDR2 is SVGAGI. V gave up 2 bases and J gave up 3 bases; unmatched junction bases: 6. The length of the CDR3 is 16 residues. Here the CDR3 reads CASSYPQRGATDTQYF. Here the CDR3 DNA reads TGTGCCAGCAGTTACCCTCAGCGGGGGGCTACAGATACGCAGTATTTT.

This clonotype was recorded many times. The chain employs TRBV10-2 and TRBJ1-2, with D possibly TRBD1 on 5 matching bases. This CDR3 spans 12 amino acids. V was shortened by 4 bases and J by 6 bases, with 9 bases between the two germline ends. The germline V gene has CDR1 WSHSY and CDR2 SAAADI. Written as DNA, the CDR3 is TGCGCCAGCAGTGTCGACAGTAATGGCTACACCTTC. This sequence encodes CASSVDSNGYTF.

This clonotype has at least ten counts. V is TRBV5-1 and J is TRBJ2-5; tentatively, D is TRBD1 or TRBD2 (5 bases each). V gave up 2 bases and J gave up 3 bases, with 8 bases separating them. CDR1 is SGHRS and CDR2 is YFSETQ in the germline V gene. This CDR3 region has 13 residues. Written as DNA, the CDR3 is TGCGCCAGCAGCTTTGGGGGAGAAGAGACCCAGTACTTC. Amino acid sequence: CASSFGGEETQYF.

This sequence joins TRBV12-3 or TRBV12-4 and TRBJ2-1, with D possibly called TRBD1 or TRBD2 (5 bases each). The V end lost 6 bases, the J end lost 3 bases, and 12 bases lay between the germline ends. The CDR3 consists of 14 residues. The CDR3 reads CASRKGRSYNEQFF. The CDR3 bases are TGTGCCAGCAGGAAGGGGAGAAGCTACAATGAGCAGTTCTTC.

V gene TRBV9 combines with J gene TRBJ2-5; 7 bases are shared with TRBD1. The CDR3 consists of 13 residues. The J segment lost 2 bases and the V segment lost 3 bases, leaving 1 base of the junction unmatched. CDR1 and CDR2 (germline): SGDLS, YYNGEE. The CDR3 spells CASSDRGQETQYF. DNA for the CDR3: TGTGCCAGCAGCGACAGGGGACAAGAGACCCAGTACTTC.

The V and J genes are TRBV19 and TRBJ1-1; the D gene is possibly TRBD1 (5 bases). CDR3 length: 14 amino acids. V was clipped by 7 bases and J by 0 bases, with 12 bases between them. CDR1 is LNHDA and CDR2 is SQIVND in the germline V gene (reference sequence). The CDR3 region has the DNA TGTGCCAGTACCCCGGGGCTGATGAACACTGAAGCTTTCTTT. Residues: CASTPGLMNTEAFF.